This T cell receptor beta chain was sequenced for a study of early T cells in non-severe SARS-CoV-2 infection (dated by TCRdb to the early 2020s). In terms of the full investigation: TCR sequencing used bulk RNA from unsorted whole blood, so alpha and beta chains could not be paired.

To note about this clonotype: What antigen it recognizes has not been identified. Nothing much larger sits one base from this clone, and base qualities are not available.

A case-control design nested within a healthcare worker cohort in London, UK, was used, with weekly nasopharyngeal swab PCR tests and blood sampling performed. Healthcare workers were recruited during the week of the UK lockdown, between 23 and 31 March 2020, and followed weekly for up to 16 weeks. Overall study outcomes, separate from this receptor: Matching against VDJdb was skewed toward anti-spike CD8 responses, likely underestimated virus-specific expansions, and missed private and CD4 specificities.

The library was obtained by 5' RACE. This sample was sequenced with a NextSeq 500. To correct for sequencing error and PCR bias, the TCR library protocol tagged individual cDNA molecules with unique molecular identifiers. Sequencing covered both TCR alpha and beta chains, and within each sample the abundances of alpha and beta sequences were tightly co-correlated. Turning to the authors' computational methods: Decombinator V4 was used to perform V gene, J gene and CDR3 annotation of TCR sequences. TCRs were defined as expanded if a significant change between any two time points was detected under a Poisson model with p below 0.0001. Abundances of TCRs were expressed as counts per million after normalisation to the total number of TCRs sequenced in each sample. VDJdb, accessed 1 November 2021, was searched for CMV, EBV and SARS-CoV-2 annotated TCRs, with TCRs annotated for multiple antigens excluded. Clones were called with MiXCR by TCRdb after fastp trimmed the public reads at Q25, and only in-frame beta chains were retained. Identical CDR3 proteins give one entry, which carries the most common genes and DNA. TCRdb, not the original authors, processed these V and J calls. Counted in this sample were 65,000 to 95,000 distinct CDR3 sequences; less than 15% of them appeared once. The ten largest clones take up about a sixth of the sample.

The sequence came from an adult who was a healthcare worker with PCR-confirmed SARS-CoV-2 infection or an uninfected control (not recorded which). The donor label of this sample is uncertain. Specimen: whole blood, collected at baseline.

The DNA sequence is given as TGTGCCAGCAGTTACGCCCCCCGCTGGTCCCAGTACTTC. It is translated as CASSYAPRWSQYF. Recombination connected TRBV6-5 to TRBJ2-5; no D gene is confidently identified. The germline V gene provides CDR1 MNHEY and CDR2 SVGAGI. The junction shows trimming of 2 bases on V and 9 bases on J, plus 13 bases between the germline ends. The CDR3, from cysteine to phenylalanine, totals 13 residues. Left in the record is the CDR3 DNA by itself, 39 bases read in frame from the first base.